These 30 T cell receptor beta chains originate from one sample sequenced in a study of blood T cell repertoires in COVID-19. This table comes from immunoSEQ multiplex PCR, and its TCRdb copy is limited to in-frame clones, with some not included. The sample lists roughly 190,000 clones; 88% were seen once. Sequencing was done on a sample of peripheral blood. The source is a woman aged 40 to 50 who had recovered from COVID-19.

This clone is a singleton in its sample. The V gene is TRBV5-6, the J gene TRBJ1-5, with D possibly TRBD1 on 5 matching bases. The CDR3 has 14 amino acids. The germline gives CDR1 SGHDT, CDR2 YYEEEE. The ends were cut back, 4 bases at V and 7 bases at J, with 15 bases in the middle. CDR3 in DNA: TGTGCCAGCAGCGAGGGGCTGGGAGGGCAGCCCCAGCATTTT. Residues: CASSEGLGGQPQHF.

The CDR3 sequence: CASSSPGTGTGELFF. Written as DNA, the CDR3 is TGCGCCAGCAGCAGTCCCGGGACAGGGACCGGGGAGCTGTTTTTT. This chain connects TRBV5-1 to TRBJ2-2, with TRBD1 matching 9 bases. CDR1 is SGHRS, CDR2 YFSETQ, per germline. With 4 bases clipped from V and 5 bases from J, the junction kept 6 bases outside the gene matches. The CDR3 covers 15 residues.

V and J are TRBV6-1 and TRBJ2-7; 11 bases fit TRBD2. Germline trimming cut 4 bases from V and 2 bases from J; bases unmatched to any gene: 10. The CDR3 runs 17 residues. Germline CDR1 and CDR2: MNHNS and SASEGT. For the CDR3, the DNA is TGTGCCAGCAGTGCCGGACTAGCGGGTCCCGACGCCTACGAGCAGTACTTC. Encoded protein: CASSAGLAGPDAYEQYF.

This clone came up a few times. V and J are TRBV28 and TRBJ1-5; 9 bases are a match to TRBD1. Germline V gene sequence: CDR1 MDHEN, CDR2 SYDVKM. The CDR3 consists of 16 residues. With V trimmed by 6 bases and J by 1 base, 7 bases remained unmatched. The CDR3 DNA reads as TGTGCCAGCAGCCCACAGGGGGCCGGGAGCAATCAGCCCCAGCATTTT. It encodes CASSPQGAGSNQPQHF.

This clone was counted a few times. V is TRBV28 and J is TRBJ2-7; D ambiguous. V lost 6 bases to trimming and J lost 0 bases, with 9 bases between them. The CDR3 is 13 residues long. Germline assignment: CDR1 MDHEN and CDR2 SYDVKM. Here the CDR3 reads CASSLPSSYEQYF. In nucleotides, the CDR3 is TGTGCCAGCAGCCTACCAAGCTCCTACGAGCAGTACTTC.

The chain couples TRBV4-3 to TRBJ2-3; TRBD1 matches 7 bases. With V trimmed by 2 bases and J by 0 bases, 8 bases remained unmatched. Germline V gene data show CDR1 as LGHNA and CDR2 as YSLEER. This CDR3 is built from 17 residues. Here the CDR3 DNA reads TGCGCCAGCAGCCAACACGACAGGGCATCAAGCACAGATACGCAGTATTTT. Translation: CASSQHDRASSTDTQYF.

The CDR3 loop reads CSVGSSGWEYSSYNEQFF. CDR3 sequence (DNA): TGCAGCGTTGGCTCTAGCGGATGGGAATACAGCTCCTACAATGAGCAGTTCTTC. This chain connects TRBV29-1 to TRBJ2-1, with 7 bases that match TRBD2. V lost 4 bases to trimming and J lost 0 bases; unmatched junction nucleotides: 15. Germline V gene sequence: CDR1 SQVTM, CDR2 ANQGSEA. The CDR3 is 18 amino acids.

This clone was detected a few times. CDR3 bases: TGTGCCAGCAGTGAACTAGCGGGAGACAATGAGCAGTTCTTC. As protein: CASSELAGDNEQFF. The chain couples TRBV9 to TRBJ2-1; 11 bases are shared with TRBD2. This CDR3 contains 14 residues. Germline V gene data show CDR1 as SGDLS and CDR2 as YYNGEE. After removal of 5 bases from V and 5 bases from J, the junction contained 3 bases not matched to a gene.

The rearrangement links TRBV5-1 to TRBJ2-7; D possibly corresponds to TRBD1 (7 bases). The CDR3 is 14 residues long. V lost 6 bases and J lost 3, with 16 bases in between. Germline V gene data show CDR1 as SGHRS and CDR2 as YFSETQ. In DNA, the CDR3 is TGCGCCAGCAAACAAGGGCAGGGGGGCTACGAGCAGTACTTC. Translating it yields CASKQGQGGYEQYF.

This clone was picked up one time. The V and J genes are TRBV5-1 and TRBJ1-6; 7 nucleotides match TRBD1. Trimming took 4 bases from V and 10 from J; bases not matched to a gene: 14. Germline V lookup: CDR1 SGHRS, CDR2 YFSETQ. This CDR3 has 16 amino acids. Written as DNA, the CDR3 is TGCGCCAGCAGCCCGCTAAAGACAGGGTTGGGCTCACCCCTCCACTTT. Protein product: CASSPLKTGLGSPLHF. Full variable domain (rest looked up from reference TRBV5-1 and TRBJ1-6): KAGVTQTPRYLIKTRGQQVTLSCSPISGHRSVSWYQQTPGQGLQFLFEYFSETQRNKGNFPGRFSGRQFSNSRSEMNVSTLELGDSALYLCASSPLKTGLGSPLHFGNGTRLTVT.

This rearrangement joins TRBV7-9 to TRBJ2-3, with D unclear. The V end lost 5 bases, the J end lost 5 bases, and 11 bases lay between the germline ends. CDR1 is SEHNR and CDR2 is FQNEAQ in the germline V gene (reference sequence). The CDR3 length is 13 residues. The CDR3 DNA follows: TGTGCCAGCAGCCTCCACCCGGGAGATACGCAGTATTTT. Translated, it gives CASSLHPGDTQYF.

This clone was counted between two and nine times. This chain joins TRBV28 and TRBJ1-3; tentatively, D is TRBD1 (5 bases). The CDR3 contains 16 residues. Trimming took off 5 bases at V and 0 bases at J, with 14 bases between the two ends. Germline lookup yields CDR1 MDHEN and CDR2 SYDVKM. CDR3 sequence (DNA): TGTGCCAGCAGTCCCGAGACAGCAGGCTCTGGAAACACCATATATTTT. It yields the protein CASSPETAGSGNTIYF.

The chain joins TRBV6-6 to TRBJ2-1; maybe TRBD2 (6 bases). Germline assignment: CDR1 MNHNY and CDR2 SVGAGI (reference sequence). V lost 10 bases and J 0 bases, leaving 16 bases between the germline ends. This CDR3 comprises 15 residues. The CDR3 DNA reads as TGTGCCACCCGGGATCTAGCGCCCTCCTACAATGAGCAGTTCTTC. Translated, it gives CATRDLAPSYNEQFF.

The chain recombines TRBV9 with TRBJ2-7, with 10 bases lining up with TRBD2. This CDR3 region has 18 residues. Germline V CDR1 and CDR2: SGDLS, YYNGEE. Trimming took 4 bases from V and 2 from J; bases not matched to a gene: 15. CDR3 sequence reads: CASSSSPPTSGIAYEQYF. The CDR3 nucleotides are TGTGCCAGCAGCTCCTCCCCCCCAACTAGCGGGATAGCCTACGAGCAGTACTTC.

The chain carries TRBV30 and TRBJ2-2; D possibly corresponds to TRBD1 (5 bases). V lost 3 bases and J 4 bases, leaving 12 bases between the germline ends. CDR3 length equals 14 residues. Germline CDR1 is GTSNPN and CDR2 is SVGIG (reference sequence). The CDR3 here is CAWSPTVFTGELFF. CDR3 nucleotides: TGTGCCTGGAGCCCGACAGTTTTCACCGGGGAGCTGTTTTTT. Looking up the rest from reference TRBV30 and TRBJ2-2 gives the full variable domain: SQTIHQWPATLVQPVGSPLSLECTVEGTSNPNLYWYRQAAGRGLQLLFYSVGIGQISSEVPQNLSASRPQDRQFILSSKKLLLSDSGFYLCAWSPTVFTGELFFGEGSRLTVL.

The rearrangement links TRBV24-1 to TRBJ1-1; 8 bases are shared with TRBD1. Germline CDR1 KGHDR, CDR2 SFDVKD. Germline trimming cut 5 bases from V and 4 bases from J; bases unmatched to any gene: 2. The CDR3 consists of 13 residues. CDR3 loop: CATSAGGGTEAFF. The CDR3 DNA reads TGTGCCACCAGTGCAGGGGGCGGCACTGAAGCTTTCTTT.

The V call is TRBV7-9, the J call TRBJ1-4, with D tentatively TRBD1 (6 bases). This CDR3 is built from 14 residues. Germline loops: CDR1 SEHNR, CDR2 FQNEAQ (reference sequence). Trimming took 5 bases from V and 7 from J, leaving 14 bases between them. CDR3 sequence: CASSRQVSGEKLFF. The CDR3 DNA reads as TGTGCCAGCAGCAGACAGGTTTCTGGTGAAAAACTGTTTTTT.

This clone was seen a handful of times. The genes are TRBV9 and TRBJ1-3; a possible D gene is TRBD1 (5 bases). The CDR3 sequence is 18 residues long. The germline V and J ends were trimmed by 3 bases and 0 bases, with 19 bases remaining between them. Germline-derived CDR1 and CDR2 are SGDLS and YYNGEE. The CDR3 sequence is CASSDPTLRDSSGNTIYF. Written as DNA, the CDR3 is TGTGCCAGCAGCGATCCCACACTAAGAGACAGCTCTGGAAACACCATATATTTT.

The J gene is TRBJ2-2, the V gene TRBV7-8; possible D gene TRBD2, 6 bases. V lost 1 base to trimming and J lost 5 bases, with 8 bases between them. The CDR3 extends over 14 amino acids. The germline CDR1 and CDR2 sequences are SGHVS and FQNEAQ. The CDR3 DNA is TGTGCCAGCAGCTTAGGGACTATTACCGGGGAGCTGTTTTTT. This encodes CASSLGTITGELFF.

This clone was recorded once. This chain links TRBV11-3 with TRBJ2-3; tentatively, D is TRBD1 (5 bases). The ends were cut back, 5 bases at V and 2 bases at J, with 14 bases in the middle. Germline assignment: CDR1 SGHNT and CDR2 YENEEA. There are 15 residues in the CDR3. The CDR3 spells CASSPRQGPTDTQYF. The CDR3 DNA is TGTGCCAGCAGCCCCCGGCAGGGTCCCACAGATACGCAGTATTTT.

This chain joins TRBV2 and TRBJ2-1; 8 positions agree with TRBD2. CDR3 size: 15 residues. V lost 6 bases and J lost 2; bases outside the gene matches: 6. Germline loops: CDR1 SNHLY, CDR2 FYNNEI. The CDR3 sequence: CASSGLAVPYNEQFF. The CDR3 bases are TGTGCCAGCAGCGGACTAGCAGTCCCCTACAATGAGCAGTTCTTC.

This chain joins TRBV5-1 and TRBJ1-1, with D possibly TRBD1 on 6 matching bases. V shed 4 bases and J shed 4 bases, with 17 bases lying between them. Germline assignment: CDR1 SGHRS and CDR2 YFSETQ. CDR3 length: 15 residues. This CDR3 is CASSLPGQTFTEAFF. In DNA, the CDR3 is TGCGCCAGCAGCCTACCGGGACAAACCTTCACTGAAGCTTTCTTT.

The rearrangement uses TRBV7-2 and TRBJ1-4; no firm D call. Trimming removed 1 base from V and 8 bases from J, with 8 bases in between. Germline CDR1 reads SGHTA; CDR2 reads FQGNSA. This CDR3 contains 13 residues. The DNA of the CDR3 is TGTGCCAGCAGCTTAGGGGCTTCGGAAAAACTGTTTTTT. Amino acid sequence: CASSLGASEKLFF.

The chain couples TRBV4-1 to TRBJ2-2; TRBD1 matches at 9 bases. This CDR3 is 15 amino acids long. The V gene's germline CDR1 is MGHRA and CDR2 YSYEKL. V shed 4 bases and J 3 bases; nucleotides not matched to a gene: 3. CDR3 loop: CASSPWDRDTGELFF. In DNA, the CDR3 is TGCGCCAGCAGCCCCTGGGACAGGGACACCGGGGAGCTGTTTTTT.

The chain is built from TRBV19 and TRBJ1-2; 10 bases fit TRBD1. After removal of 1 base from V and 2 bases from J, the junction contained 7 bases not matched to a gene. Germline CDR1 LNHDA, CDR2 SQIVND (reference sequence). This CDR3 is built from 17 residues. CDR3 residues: CASSIAARGQGNYGYTF. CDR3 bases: TGTGCCAGTAGTATAGCCGCCAGGGGACAGGGGAACTATGGCTACACCTTC.

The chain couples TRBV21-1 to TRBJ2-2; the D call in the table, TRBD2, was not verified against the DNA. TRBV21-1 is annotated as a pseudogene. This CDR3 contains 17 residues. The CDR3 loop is CASSRSPRAQRSGELFF. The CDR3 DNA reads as TGTGCCAGCAGCAGGAGCCCTCGCGCCCAGAGGTCCGGGGAGCTGTTTTTT.

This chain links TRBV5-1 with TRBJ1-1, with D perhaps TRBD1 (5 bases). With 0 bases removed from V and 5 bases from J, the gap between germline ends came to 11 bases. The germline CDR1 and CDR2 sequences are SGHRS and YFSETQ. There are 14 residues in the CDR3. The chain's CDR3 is CASSLDQGKTEAFF. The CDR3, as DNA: TGCGCCAGCAGCTTGGACCAGGGAAAAACTGAAGCTTTCTTT.

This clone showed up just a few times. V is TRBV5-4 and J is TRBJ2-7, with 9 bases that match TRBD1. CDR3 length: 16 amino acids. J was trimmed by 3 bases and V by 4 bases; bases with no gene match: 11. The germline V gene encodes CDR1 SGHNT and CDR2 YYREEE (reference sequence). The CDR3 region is CASSQTGQGFRYEQYF. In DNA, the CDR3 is TGTGCCAGCAGCCAGACGGGACAGGGCTTTCGCTACGAGCAGTACTTC.

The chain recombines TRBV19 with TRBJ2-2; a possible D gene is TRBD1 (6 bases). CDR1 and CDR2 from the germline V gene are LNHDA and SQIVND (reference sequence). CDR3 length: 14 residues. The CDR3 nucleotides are TGTGCAGACCTGGACAGTGCGAACACCGGGGAGCTGTTTTTT. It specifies CADLDSANTGELFF.

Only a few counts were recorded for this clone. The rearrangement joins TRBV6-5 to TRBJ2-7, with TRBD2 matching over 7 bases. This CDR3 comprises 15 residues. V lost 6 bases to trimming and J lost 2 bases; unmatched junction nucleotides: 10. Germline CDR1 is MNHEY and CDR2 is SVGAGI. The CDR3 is CASRPGLVRTYEQYF. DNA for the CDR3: TGTGCCAGCAGACCCGGACTAGTCAGGACCTACGAGCAGTACTTC.